A single sample is the source of the 32 T cell receptor beta chains below, sequenced in a study of CD8+ T cells in alopecia areata. cDNA prepared by RNA extraction and subsequent reverse transcription served as the template for sequencing. Repertoires were generated with immunoSEQ multiplex PCR, while TCRdb's copy carries only in-frame clones and drops some. The table shows some 58,000 clones, with about 43% occurring only once. The sample's treatment: oral pan-JAK inhibitor, 5-10 mg twice daily. Sequenced material: CD8+ T cells sorted from blood, taken around week 36, from a patient treated with tofacitinib. The receptors shown here come from a human donor with alopecia areata.

The chain uses TRBV7-8 and TRBJ2-1; either TRBD1 or TRBD2 may fit D (5 bases each). CDR3 length equals 15 residues. The germline V gene encodes CDR1 SGHVS and CDR2 FQNEAQ. The V gene lost 2 bases and the J gene lost 2 bases, with 10 bases spanning the gap. The CDR3 is CASSLSPGPYNEQFF. In DNA form, the CDR3 reads TGTGCCAGCAGCTTATCGCCGGGGCCCTACAATGAGCAGTTCTTC. The full variable domain, its missing parts supplied by reference TRBV7-8 and TRBJ2-1, is GAGVSQSPRYKVAKRGQDVALRCDPISGHVSLFWYQQALGQGPEFLTYFQNEAQLDKSGLPSDRFFAERPEGSVSTLKIQRTQQEDSAVYLCASSLSPGPYNEQFFGPGTRLTVL.

This clone was counted a few times. The J gene is TRBJ2-2, the V gene TRBV19, with 7 bases fitting TRBD2. The CDR3 consists of 17 residues. Per germline, CDR1 LNHDA and CDR2 SQIVND (reference sequence). V lost 5 bases, J lost 5 bases, and 14 bases stayed unmatched. CDR3 coding DNA: TGTGCCAGTAGTTGGTTTGGCGGGAGAGAAAGTACCGGGGAGCTGTTTTTT. Its translation is CASSWFGGRESTGELFF.

The rearrangement uses TRBV27 and TRBJ2-2; 9 bases are shared with TRBD1. The CDR3 extends over 16 amino acids. J gave up 0 bases and V 4 bases, and 3 bases lay outside the gene matches. Germline lookup yields CDR1 MNHEY and CDR2 SMNVEV (reference sequence). The DNA for the CDR3 is TGTGCCAGCAGTTCATGGGACAGGGCGAACACCGGGGAGCTGTTTTTT. The encoded protein is CASSSWDRANTGELFF.

The rearrangement joins TRBV27 to TRBJ2-2; 9 bases are shared with TRBD2. Germline-derived CDR1 and CDR2 are MNHEY and SMNVEV (reference sequence). CDR3 length equals 15 residues. The V and J ends lost 4 bases and 7 bases, in that order; junction bases with no gene match: 7. CDR3 protein: CASSWVAGVVGELFF. The CDR3 DNA reads TGTGCCAGCAGTTGGGTAGCGGGAGTTGTCGGGGAGCTGTTTTTT.

This clone was observed once. The V call is TRBV9, the J call TRBJ2-7, with 10 positions matching TRBD1. The V gene end was trimmed by 3 bases and the J gene end by 5 bases; junction bases not matched to a gene: 2. The V gene's germline CDR1 is SGDLS and CDR2 YYNGEE. This CDR3 is 13 amino acids long. The CDR3 here is CASSGGTGDEQYF. The CDR3 DNA reads as TGTGCCAGCAGCGGAGGGACAGGGGACGAGCAGTACTTC.

The rearrangement joins TRBV27 to TRBJ1-2; no reliable D call. Trimming pared 5 bases from V and 2 bases from J, leaving 12 bases between. The CDR3 runs to 14 residues. Germline-derived CDR1 and CDR2 are MNHEY and SMNVEV (reference sequence). The CDR3 DNA is TGTGCCAGCAGTCCCGGAAAGAGGAACTATGGCTACACCTTC. The encoded protein is CASSPGKRNYGYTF.

The genes are TRBV19 and TRBJ2-7; 8 bases are a match to TRBD2. Germline V gene data show CDR1 as LNHDA and CDR2 as SQIVND (reference sequence). Trimming at V came to 4 bases and at J to 1 base, leaving 3 bases not matched to a gene. This CDR3 region has 14 residues. The CDR3 is CASSRGLESYEQYF. CDR3 nucleotide sequence: TGTGCCAGTAGTAGGGGACTAGAGTCCTACGAGCAGTACTTC.

The J gene is TRBJ2-5, the V gene TRBV7-3; possibly TRBD2 for D (7 bases). This CDR3 has 16 residues. The ends were cut back, 5 bases at V and 3 bases at J, with 19 bases in the middle. Germline V CDR1 and CDR2: SGHTA, FQGTGA. The CDR3 spells CASSQFGGGSKETQYF. The CDR3 nucleotides read TGTGCCAGCAGCCAATTTGGGGGCGGGAGTAAAGAGACCCAGTACTTC.

This clone appeared a few times. The V and J genes are TRBV2 and TRBJ1-2; 8 bases are a match to TRBD1. CDR1 and CDR2 from the germline V gene are SNHLY and FYNNEI. V trimming: 4 bases; J trimming: 4 bases; junction bases outside the gene matches: 2. CDR3 length equals 13 residues. The CDR3 spells CASSGQGSYGYTF. The CDR3 DNA follows: TGTGCCAGCAGTGGACAGGGGAGCTATGGCTACACCTTC. The full variable domain, completed using reference TRBV2 and TRBJ1-2, is EPEVTQTPSHQVTQMGQEVILRCVPISNHLYFYWYRQILGQKVEFLVSFYNNEISEKSEIFDDQFSVERPDGSNFTLKIRSTKLEDSAMYFCASSGQGSYGYTFGSGTRLTVV.

This sequence joins TRBV30 and TRBJ1-3; D ambiguous. Germline V gene sequence: CDR1 GTSNPN, CDR2 SVGIG (reference sequence). V was cut by 4 bases and J by 0 bases, with 10 bases left in between. The CDR3 runs 14 residues. The CDR3 bases are TGTGCCTGGACTGATGCTGTCTCTGGAAACACCATATATTTT. It translates to CAWTDAVSGNTIYF.

J is TRBJ1-1 and V is TRBV9; D possibly corresponds to TRBD1 (5 bases). Trimming shortened V by 3 bases and J by 6 bases, and 12 bases separated the two germline ends. CDR1 is SGDLS and CDR2 is YYNGEE in the germline V gene. The CDR3 loop spans 13 amino acids. CDR3 loop: CASSAGTISEAFF. The CDR3 bases are TGTGCCAGCAGCGCCGGGACCATTTCTGAAGCTTTCTTT.

This clone has more than one count but fewer than ten. This chain joins TRBV18 and TRBJ2-5; 9 nucleotides agree with TRBD1. CDR3 length: 15 amino acids. Trimming at V came to 3 bases and at J to 5 bases, leaving 7 bases not matched to a gene. Germline V lookup: CDR1 KGHSH, CDR2 LQKENI. CDR3 protein: CASSPLGTGQETQYF. CDR3 bases: TGTGCCAGCTCACCGCTCGGGACAGGGCAGGAGACCCAGTACTTC.

This clone was seen more than once but under ten times. The CDR3 nucleotides are TGCAGCGTTGAAGACATTGTTAGGGGGGACTATGGCTACACCTTC. Amino acids: CSVEDIVRGDYGYTF. The genes are TRBV29-1 and TRBJ1-2, with D possibly being TRBD1 (6 bases). In germline, CDR1 is SQVTM, CDR2 ANQGSEA. V shed 0 bases and J shed 3 bases, with 14 bases lying between them. This CDR3 comprises 15 residues.

The chain is built from TRBV29-1 and TRBJ2-5; 11 nucleotides agree with TRBD1. CDR1 and CDR2 (germline): SQVTM, ANQGSEA. The CDR3 totals 13 residues. The junction had 5 bases not matched to a gene; V was cut back by 6 bases and J by 5 bases. CDR3 nucleotides: TGCAGCGTCAGGACAGGGGGCGCGGAGACCCAGTACTTC. Protein sequence: CSVRTGGAETQYF.

This clone was detected a few times. The rearrangement links TRBV30 to TRBJ2-7; TRBD2 aligns across 8 bases. J gave up 4 bases and V 2 bases, and 13 bases lay outside the gene matches. The CDR3 sequence is 16 residues long. Looked up from germline, CDR1 is GTSNPN and CDR2 is SVGIG (reference sequence). Here the CDR3 reads CAWSLGGEGSGYEQYF. Here the CDR3 DNA reads TGTGCCTGGAGTCTCGGGGGGGAGGGTAGCGGTTACGAGCAGTACTTC.

The chain combines TRBV4-1 with TRBJ2-3; D gene unclear. Looked up from germline, CDR1 is MGHRA and CDR2 is YSYEKL. V was cut by 0 bases and J by 0 bases, with 7 bases left in between. The CDR3 loop spans 15 amino acids. The CDR3: CASSQEHYSTDTQYF. CDR3 nucleotide sequence: TGCGCCAGCAGCCAAGAACACTACAGCACAGATACGCAGTATTTT.

The rearrangement uses TRBV5-1 and TRBJ2-7, with D possibly being TRBD1 (6 bases). CDR1 SGHRS and CDR2 YFSETQ come from the germline V gene. With 5 bases removed from V and 0 bases from J, the gap between germline ends came to 12 bases. The CDR3 consists of 14 residues. The CDR3 sequence is CASSPRDNSYEQYF. The CDR3 coding sequence is TGCGCCAGCAGTCCACGGGACAACTCCTACGAGCAGTACTTC.

The chain uses TRBV5-1 and TRBJ2-5; D gene unclear. This CDR3 region has 15 residues. Trimming left V 4 bases short and J 4 bases short, with 17 bases between. The germline V gene encodes CDR1 SGHRS and CDR2 YFSETQ. The CDR3 reads CASSLDGSWGETQYF. In DNA, the CDR3 is TGCGCCAGCAGCCTGGACGGTTCTTGGGGAGAGACCCAGTACTTC.

CDR3 sequence reads: CSVGGQTYEQYF. In nucleotides, the CDR3 is TGCAGCGTTGGGGGACAGACCTACGAGCAGTACTTC. The chain recombines TRBV29-1 with TRBJ2-7; 7 bases fit TRBD1. Germline CDR1 SQVTM, CDR2 ANQGSEA. The CDR3 has 12 residues. The trim removed 4 bases at V and 2 bases at J, leaving 2 bases unmatched.

The CDR3 nucleotides read TGTGCCAGCAGCGTAGCTATAGGTTCCTACGAGCAGTACTTC. Amino acids: CASSVAIGSYEQYF. The rearrangement joins TRBV9 to TRBJ2-7; D remains ambiguous. Trimming left V 0 bases short and J 1 base short, with 8 bases between. The CDR3 extends over 14 amino acids. CDR1 and CDR2 from the germline V gene are SGDLS and YYNGEE. The full variable domain, with the rest looked up from reference TRBV9 and TRBJ2-7, is DSGVTQTPKHLITATGQRVTLRCSPRSGDLSVYWYQQSLDQGLQFLIQYYNGEERAKGNILERFSAQQFPDLHSELNLSSLELGDSALYFCASSVAIGSYEQYFGPGTRLTVT.

This chain connects TRBV4-1 to TRBJ2-5, with D possibly TRBD2 on 5 matching bases. V was clipped by 4 bases and J by 2 bases, with 14 bases between them. Germline-derived CDR1 and CDR2 are MGHRA and YSYEKL. The CDR3 covers 15 residues. The CDR3, as DNA: TGCGCCAGCAGCCGAGCAGACTATCCGCAAGAGACCCAGTACTTC. This sequence encodes CASSRADYPQETQYF.

The V and J genes are TRBV25-1 and TRBJ2-1; TRBD1 is a possible D gene (6 bases). Germline-derived CDR1 and CDR2 are MGHDK and SYGVNS. The V end was cut by 8 bases, the J end by 6 bases, with 20 bases between. This CDR3 contains 15 residues. The DNA of the CDR3 is TGTGCCAGCCGGGACACCACAGGACCCACCAATGAGCAGTTCTTC. As protein: CASRDTTGPTNEQFF.

The chain combines TRBV30 with TRBJ2-5, with a tentative D call TRBD2 (5 bases). Trimming removed 0 bases at V and 5 bases at J, with 16 bases between. In germline, CDR1 is GTSNPN, CDR2 SVGIG (reference sequence). CDR3 length: 15 amino acids. The CDR3 nucleotides are TGTGCCTGGAGTGTACGGCGTCGGGAAACGGAGACCCAGTACTTC. This encodes CAWSVRRRETETQYF. Full variable domain (outside the CDR3, taken from reference TRBV30 and TRBJ2-5): SQTIHQWPATLVQPVGSPLSLECTVEGTSNPNLYWYRQAAGRGLQLLFYSVGIGQISSEVPQNLSASRPQDRQFILSSKKLLLSDSGFYLCAWSVRRRETETQYFGPGTRLLVL.

This clone was picked up a small number of times. The chain employs TRBV30 and TRBJ2-2; possibly TRBD2 for D (6 bases). V lost 1 base and J lost 6, with 15 bases in between. This CDR3 is 15 amino acids long. CDR1 is GTSNPN and CDR2 is SVGIG in the germline V gene (reference sequence). CDR3 DNA: TGTGCCTGGAGTGACGGGACTCAGGTGTCCGGGGAGCTGTTTTTT. As protein: CAWSDGTQVSGELFF.

The chain links TRBV4-1 to TRBJ2-7; no clear D. Deletions cut 1 base from V and 2 bases from J, with 12 bases between. Germline loops: CDR1 MGHRA, CDR2 YSYEKL. The CDR3 extends over 15 amino acids. CDR3 residues: CASSQGSGFAYEQYF. The CDR3 bases are TGCGCCAGCAGCCAAGGGTCGGGTTTCGCCTACGAGCAGTACTTC.

This clone occurred a few times. V gene TRBV4-1 combines with J gene TRBJ2-2; maybe TRBD2 (6 bases). Germline CDR1 is MGHRA and CDR2 is YSYEKL. The ends were cut back, 0 bases at V and 2 bases at J, with 13 bases in the middle. The CDR3 has 17 residues. The CDR3 sequence is CASSQDAGPRNTGELFF. The CDR3 coding sequence is TGCGCCAGCAGCCAAGATGCGGGGCCCAGAAACACCGGGGAGCTGTTTTTT.

The chain joins TRBV4-1 to TRBJ2-1; 14 nucleotides align to TRBD2. Germline V CDR1 and CDR2: MGHRA, YSYEKL. The CDR3 is 16 amino acids. The J segment lost 9 bases and the V segment lost 1 base, leaving 5 bases of the junction unmatched. CDR3 nucleotide sequence: TGCGCCAGCAGCCAAGTCGGACTAGCGGGAGGAGTTGAGCAGTTCTTC. It translates to CASSQVGLAGGVEQFF.

This clone was observed a few times. The V call is TRBV5-1, the J call TRBJ2-1, with 13 positions matching TRBD2. With V trimmed by 0 bases and J by 2 bases, 2 bases remained unmatched. The germline gives CDR1 SGHRS, CDR2 YFSETQ. The CDR3 is 17 amino acids. The CDR3 DNA is TGCGCCAGCAGCTTGGAGACTAGCGGGAGGACCTACAATGAGCAGTTCTTC. This sequence encodes CASSLETSGRTYNEQFF.

The chain recombines TRBV20-1 with TRBJ1-1, with D unresolved. Germline-derived CDR1 and CDR2 are DFQATT and SNEGSKA (reference sequence). Trimming shortened V by 1 base and J by 11 bases, and 11 bases separated the two germline ends. This CDR3 region has 11 residues. CDR3 nucleotide sequence: TGCAGTGCTAGAGGGCCTCCAACGGCTTTCTTT. Residues: CSARGPPTAFF.

V gene TRBV11-2 combines with J gene TRBJ2-2; 7 bases map to TRBD1. The germline CDR1 and CDR2 sequences are SGHAT and FQNNGV. Trimming at V came to 5 bases and at J to 3 bases, leaving 3 bases not matched to a gene. CDR3 length: 14 residues. CDR3: CASSQGTDTGELFF. The DNA for the CDR3 is TGTGCCAGCAGCCAAGGGACAGACACCGGGGAGCTGTTTTTT.

This chain uses TRBV7-9 with TRBJ2-2; TRBD2 might be the D (5 bases). CDR1 SEHNR and CDR2 FQNEAQ come from the germline V gene (reference sequence). The CDR3 covers 15 residues. V shed 7 bases and J shed 8 bases, with 20 bases lying between them. For the CDR3, the DNA is TGTGCCAGCAAACCGACAACTAGAGTACTGGGGGAGCTGTTTTTT. This encodes CASKPTTRVLGELFF.

The rearrangement links TRBV7-8 to TRBJ2-7; TRBD1 matches 11 bases. The CDR3 length is 17 residues. Trimming took 3 bases from V and 4 from J; bases not matched to a gene: 11. Per the germline V gene, CDR1 is SGHVS and CDR2 is FQNEAQ. The CDR3 DNA sequence: TGTGCCAGCAGCTTGACCGGGACAGGGGGAATCGGATACGAGCAGTACTTC. It is translated as CASSLTGTGGIGYEQYF.